Detailed here is one TCR beta chain. The V gene's germline CDR1 is SGDLS and CDR2 YYNGEE. The CDR3 is made up of 16 amino acids. V gave up 0 bases and J gave up 6 bases; unmatched junction bases: 7. Assay used: immunoSEQ multiplex PCR; TCRdb lists only in-frame clones, some missing. The top ten hold around 3% of the sample, which has a few hundred thousand clones, roughly 90% seen once. This record belongs to a study of blood T cell repertoires in COVID-19. Those who participated ranged in age from roughly 18 to 89 years and resided in under 25 US areas. Grouping used clinical history reported by participants in a survey and questionnaire.

The receptor was isolated from a woman in her forties or fifties who had recovered from COVID-19. This chain links TRBV9 with TRBJ2-1; 9 nucleotides align to TRBD2. The sample comprised PBMCs or T cells enriched from blood (not recorded which). The CDR3 region is CASSVGLAGIGNEQFF. CDR3 in DNA: TGTGCCAGCAGCGTAGGTCTAGCGGGAATAGGCAATGAGCAGTTCTTC.